This T cell receptor (beta chain) emerged from a study of tissue T cells after allogeneic stem cell transplantation. Findings and limits, study-wide: This small cohort was clinically heterogeneous, and sampling depth was a limitation. Tissue-detected TCR repertoire was only partly captured by blood and spleen T cells.

Sequencing of TCRbeta CDR3 at survey depth gave sequences and template counts. Generated by immunoSEQ multiplex PCR, the TCRdb table keeps only in-frame clones and is missing some. This table holds about 48,000 clones, roughly 75% found once. The V end was cut by 0 bases, the J end by 0 bases, with 7 bases between. Germline-derived CDR1 and CDR2 are NSHNY and SYGAGN. The CDR3 spans 14 residues. Concerning this clone: Its antigen remains unidentified. Gene names denote mouse genes. From the germline J gene comes the end of the CDR3, since the read stops 1 residue before it.

Sequenced: sorted cells pooled from one or two spleens. This receptor was taken from a pool of C57BL/6 mice in good health. The V call is TRBV13-1, the J call TRBJ2-7; TRBD1 or TRBD2 may be the D gene (5 bases each). The CDR3 here is CASSDGGSSYEQYF. The CDR3 DNA, read in part, is TGTGCCAGCAGTGATGGGGGCAGCTCCTATGAACAGTAC.